This T cell receptor (beta chain) was identified during a study of a mutant IDH1 vaccine in newly diagnosed glioma. Described time point: week 23, last vaccination. In the vaccine, a single dose held 300 ug of the mutant IDH1 20-mer peptide, along with topical imiquimod. Worth noting for this clone: Its target is not known.

This CDR3 region has 13 residues. The V end was cut by 1 base, the J end by 9 bases, with 11 bases between. Germline loops: CDR1 SGHRS, CDR2 YFSETQ. Libraries were prepared by immunoSEQ multiplex PCR; TCRdb keeps only in-frame clonotypes and omits some of them. The table has 70,000 to 90,000 clones, 65% to 90% seen once. This clonotype was obtained from a man aged 30-40 years with glioma. Some clones in this sample may be carry-over from other donors' samples. Material: PBMCs, obtained from a glioma patient whose treatment included an IDH1 peptide vaccine. This chain links TRBV5-1 with TRBJ2-1; D remains unclear. As DNA, the CDR3 is TGCGCCAGCAGCTTGCTTTCGAATGTTGAGCAGTTCTTC. Translating gives CASSLLSNVEQFF. Using reference TRBV5-1 and TRBJ2-1 for the parts outside the CDR3, the full variable domain is KAGVTQTPRYLIKTRGQQVTLSCSPISGHRSVSWYQQTPGQGLQFLFEYFSETQRNKGNFPGRFSGRQFSNSRSEMNVSTLELGDSALYLCASSLLSNVEQFFGPGTRLTVL.